A selection of T cell receptor beta chains follows, all from one sample in a study of CD4 T cells in relation to SARS-CoV-2 and coronaviruses. These TCRs are of unknown antigen specificity. The method was immunoSEQ multiplex PCR; TCRdb's version includes in-frame clones alone and lacks a portion of them. Here the sample spans 25,000 to 30,000 clones, 76% being singletons. What was sequenced was CD4+ T cells from PBMCs, cultured in vitro. These TCRs come from a human donor in good health. Each CDR3 is given with its conserved first and last residue. The D gene is left open where the match is weak. Size tells how often a clone was seen (once, few, many) or the class of an expanded clone, and some rows leave it out.

j_gene,v_gene,abundance,d_gene,CDR3aa,CDR3nt
TRBJ2-1,TRBV5-6,-,-,CASSLYVGGRSYNEQFF,TGTGCCAGCAGCTTGTATGTGGGCGGACGCTCCTACAATGAGCAGTTCTTC
TRBJ2-7,TRBV10-3,-,TRBD2,CATTMSLAAYEQYF,TGTGCCACCACAATGTCCCTAGCGGCCTACGAGCAGTACTTC
TRBJ2-1,TRBV19,few,TRBD2,CASSMPAGGQQFF,TGTGCCAGTAGTATGCCAGCGGGAGGGCAGCAGTTCTTC
TRBJ2-1,TRBV9,-,-,CASSPVVPAYNEQFF,TGTGCCAGCAGCCCAGTGGTCCCGGCCTACAATGAGCAGTTCTTC
TRBJ1-5,TRBV30,-,-,CAWGRVSNQPQHF,TGTGCCTGGGGCAGGGTTAGCAATCAGCCCCAGCATTTT
TRBJ2-7,TRBV5-1,-,TRBD1,CASSLPQTGNSYEQYF,TGCGCCAGCAGCTTGCCTCAGACAGGGAACTCCTACGAGCAGTACTTC
TRBJ2-1,TRBV11-3,-,TRBD2,CASSLDGGLAYNEQFF,TGTGCCAGCAGCTTAGATGGCGGACTAGCGTACAATGAGCAGTTCTTC
TRBJ2-1,TRBV13,-,-,CASSLGQGGAGRYNEQFF,TGTGCCAGCAGCTTAGGCCAGGGGGGAGCGGGGCGTTACAATGAGCAGTTCTTC
TRBJ2-3,TRBV19,-,TRBD2,CASRTSGNTDTQYF,TGTGCCAGCAGGACTAGCGGGAACACAGATACGCAGTATTTT
TRBJ2-7,TRBV6-1,-,TRBD1,CASSEQGDWSYEQYF,TGTGCCAGCAGTGAACAGGGGGATTGGTCCTACGAGCAGTACTTC
TRBJ2-1,TRBV11-2,-,TRBD2,CASSLRTSGSSYNEQFF,TGTGCCAGCAGTTTAAGGACTAGCGGGAGCTCCTACAATGAGCAGTTCTTC
TRBJ2-7,TRBV6-1,-,TRBD2,CASSARTSSSSYEQYF,TGTGCCAGCAGTGCCCGGACTAGTTCGAGCTCCTACGAGCAGTACTTC
TRBJ2-7,TRBV19,once,-,CASSIAHAASYEQYF,TGTGCCAGTAGTATAGCCCACGCAGCCTCCTACGAGCAGTACTTC
TRBJ2-2,TRBV19,-,-,CASSMGGGRGELFF,TGTGCCAGTAGTATGGGGGGCGGAAGAGGGGAGCTGTTTTTT
TRBJ2-7,TRBV10-3,-,TRBD2,CAISEMRENEQYF,TGTGCCATCAGTGAGATGCGGGAGAACGAGCAGTACTTC
TRBJ2-3,TRBV5-1,-,-,CASSLAVVSTDTQYF,TGCGCCAGCAGCTTGGCAGTGGTTAGCACAGATACGCAGTATTTT
TRBJ1-4,TRBV7-2,-,TRBD1,CASSLAGGGVEKLFF,TGTGCCAGCAGCTTAGCAGGGGGCGGGGTGGAAAAACTGTTTTTT
TRBJ1-6,TRBV6-5,-,-,CASWPAGARNSPLHF,TGTGCCAGCTGGCCCGCGGGGGCGCGCAATTCACCCCTCCACTTT
TRBJ2-2,TRBV19,-,TRBD1,CASSLGQGHGELFF,TGTGCCAGTAGTTTAGGACAGGGTCACGGGGAGCTGTTTTTT
TRBJ2-5,TRBV7-9,once,-,CASSLERASLETQYF,TGTGCCAGCAGCTTAGAGCGGGCATCCCTGGAGACCCAGTACTTC
TRBJ2-6,TRBV7-9,-,-,CASSPSGANVLTF,TGTGCCAGCAGCCCTTCTGGGGCCAACGTCCTGACTTTC
TRBJ2-7,TRBV7-2,-,-,CASSSRVLHEQYF,TGTGCCAGCAGCTCCAGGGTCCTCCACGAGCAGTACTTC
TRBJ1-2,TRBV25-1,-,-,CASSDPVIEGYTF,TGTGCCAGCAGTGACCCAGTCATCGAGGGCTACACCTTC
TRBJ2-7,TRBV7-2,-,-,CASSFSGGTGAREQYF,TGTGCCAGCAGCTTCTCCGGAGGGACTGGGGCCCGCGAGCAGTACTTC
TRBJ2-3,TRBV18,-,TRBD1,CASSPSGQDMSTDTQYF,TGTGCCAGCTCACCTTCGGGACAGGATATGTCCACAGATACGCAGTATTTT
TRBJ1-5,TRBV3-1/TRBV3-2,once,-,CASSHRDSNQPQHF,TGTGCCAGCAGCCACAGGGATAGCAATCAGCCCCAGCATTTT
TRBJ2-7,TRBV5-5,-,TRBD2,CASSLGLAGYYEQYF,TGTGCCAGCAGCTTGGGACTAGCGGGGTACTACGAGCAGTACTTC
TRBJ1-2,TRBV4-2,-,-,CASRHKYRALISVDGYTF,TGTGCCAGCAGACACAAGTACAGGGCCCTCATTTCCGTAGATGGCTACACCTTC
TRBJ2-5,TRBV10-2,-,-,CASSPGRRGKETQYF,TGCGCCAGCAGTCCGGGGAGGAGGGGAAAAGAGACCCAGTACTTC
TRBJ2-1,TRBV19,-,-,CASSVPGPLPYNEQFF,TGTGCCAGTAGTGTACCGGGACCGTTGCCTTACAATGAGCAGTTCTTC
TRBJ1-6,TRBV4-1,once,TRBD1,CASSQRDSFLGNSPLHF,TGCGCCAGCAGCCAGAGGGACAGTTTCCTGGGAAATTCACCCCTCCACTTT
TRBJ2-1,TRBV18,-,TRBD2,CASVTSGFYNEQFF,TGTGCCAGCGTAACTAGCGGGTTTTACAATGAGCAGTTCTTC
TRBJ1-1,TRBV11-2,-,-,CASSLGMGRTEAFF,TGTGCCAGCAGCTTAGGAATGGGTCGCACTGAAGCTTTCTTT
TRBJ2-2,TRBV5-6,-,TRBD1,CASSYGTGNTGELFF,TGTGCCAGCAGCTATGGGACAGGGAACACCGGGGAGCTGTTTTTT
TRBJ1-5,TRBV6-5,-,TRBD1,CASSSGDRGRGPQHF,TGTGCCAGCAGTTCAGGGGACAGGGGACGGGGGCCCCAGCATTTT
TRBJ2-7,TRBV6-5,-,TRBD1,CASSQGQPYEQYF,TGTGCCAGCAGTCAGGGACAGCCCTACGAGCAGTACTTC
TRBJ2-7,TRBV6-2/TRBV6-3,-,TRBD2,CASSYSRGLAGSYEQYF,TGTGCCAGCAGTTACTCTAGGGGACTAGCGGGGTCCTACGAGCAGTACTTC
TRBJ1-4,TRBV19,-,-,CGGWWVSQGNEKLFF,TGTGGGGGATGGTGGGTTTCCCAAGGGAATGAAAAACTGTTTTTT
TRBJ2-7,TRBV4-2,-,TRBD1,CASSQGTGHYEQYF,TGTGCCAGCAGCCAGGGGACAGGTCACTACGAGCAGTACTTC
TRBJ2-1,TRBV5-1,-,TRBD2,CASSKGLAGGLNNEQFF,TGCGCCAGCAGCAAGGGACTAGCGGGGGGATTAAACAATGAGCAGTTCTTC
TRBJ1-6,TRBV2,few,-,CASKKGTQGPHSPLHF,TGTGCCAGCAAGAAGGGAACCCAAGGCCCCCATTCACCCCTCCACTTT
TRBJ2-7,TRBV5-8,-,TRBD1,CASITTGGFYEQYF,TGTGCCAGCATTACTACAGGGGGCTTTTACGAGCAGTACTTC
TRBJ1-6,TRBV7-2,few,-,CATSGQLNSPLHF,TGTGCCACCTCCGGGCAGCTTAATTCACCCCTCCACTTT
TRBJ2-5,TRBV5-4,few,TRBD2,CASSTASGGETQYF,TGTGCCAGCAGCACCGCTAGCGGGGGGGAGACCCAGTACTTC
TRBJ2-2,TRBV5-1,few,TRBD2,CASSSGTSGSGELFF,TGCGCCAGCAGTTCCGGGACTAGCGGGTCCGGGGAGCTGTTTTTT
TRBJ1-5,TRBV2,-,-,CASSVYQDYSNQPQHF,TGTGCCAGCAGTGTCTACCAGGACTATAGCAATCAGCCCCAGCATTTT
TRBJ1-2,TRBV5-4,-,TRBD1,CASSSYTGTGYGYTF,TGTGCCAGCAGTTCGTACACCGGGACAGGCTATGGCTACACCTTC
TRBJ1-5,TRBV4-1,-,-,CASSQVGGQPQHF,TGCGCCAGCAGCCAAGTTGGAGGTCAGCCCCAGCATTTT
TRBJ1-1,TRBV18,-,-,CASSRDIGAFF,TGTGCCAGCTCACGGGACATTGGGGCTTTCTTT
TRBJ2-3,TRBV4-3,-,-,CASSQVGFGGENTDTQYF,TGCGCCAGCAGCCAAGTGGGTTTTGGTGGGGAGAACACAGATACGCAGTATTTT
TRBJ1-1,TRBV5-1,few,TRBD1,CASSSSGGRAVLNTEAFF,TGCGCCAGCAGCTCCTCAGGGGGACGGGCGGTTTTGAACACTGAAGCTTTCTTT
TRBJ2-7,TRBV6-6,-,TRBD1,CASSPGQGVRYEQYF,TGTGCCAGCTCCCCTGGACAGGGGGTGAGGTACGAGCAGTACTTC
TRBJ2-4,TRBV18,few,-,CASSAFNREGGNIQYF,TGTGCCAGCTCAGCGTTCAACAGGGAGGGAGGAAACATTCAGTACTTC